One and the same sample provided the 11 T cell receptor beta chains below, sequenced in a study of cytomegalovirus exposure and HLA in healthy donors. Produced via immunoSEQ multiplex PCR; TCRdb's table is partial and in-frame only. Of under 400,000 clones listed, approximately 90% were seen once; the top ten hold roughly 0.75%. Sequenced sample: PBMCs. These receptors all come from a woman under 30 in good health and CMV-seronegative.

J is TRBJ1-4 and V is TRBV19; 9 bases line up with TRBD1. The CDR3 has 15 amino acids. CDR1 is LNHDA, CDR2 SQIVND, per germline (reference sequence). With V trimmed by 5 bases and J by 5 bases, 6 bases remained unmatched. In DNA, the CDR3 is TGTGCCAGTAGTTCCCGGGACAGGGAAAATGAAAAACTGTTTTTT. This codes for CASSSRDRENEKLFF. The full variable domain, with the rest looked up from reference TRBV19 and TRBJ1-4, is DGGITQSPKYLFRKEGQNVTLSCEQNLNHDAMYWYRQDPGQGLRLIYYSQIVNDFQKGDIAEGYSVSREKKESFPLTVTSAQKNPTAFYLCASSSRDRENEKLFFGSGTQLSVL.

The DNA of the CDR3 is TGTGCCAGCAGCTTCGGAGGGCCCTACGAGCAGTACTTC. Its protein is CASSFGGPYEQYF. The rearrangement links TRBV5-6 to TRBJ2-7, with D maybe TRBD2 (6 bases). The CDR3 has 13 amino acids. Trimming pared 2 bases from V and 2 bases from J, leaving 8 bases between. The germline V gene has CDR1 SGHDT and CDR2 YYEEEE.

A single count supports this clone. This sequence joins TRBV4-1 and TRBJ2-7; D may be TRBD2 (5 bases). CDR1 and CDR2 (germline): MGHRA, YSYEKL. This CDR3 is 15 amino acids long. Trimming removed 3 bases from V and 7 bases from J, with 19 bases in between. The DNA for the CDR3 is TGCGCCAGCAGCCAGAGGACTCCTGCCGAGGGAGAGCAGTACTTC. Its translation: CASSQRTPAEGEQYF.

The gene calls are TRBV5-4 and TRBJ2-7; TRBD1 matches at 8 bases. The CDR3 is 16 amino acids. Germline values: CDR1 SGHNT, CDR2 YYREEE (reference sequence). Losses at the gene ends were 0 bases for V and 3 bases for J; bases not matched to a gene: 8. In DNA, the CDR3 is TGTGCCAGCAGCTTGGTCAAGGACAGGGTCTTCTACGAGCAGTACTTC. Translation gives CASSLVKDRVFYEQYF.

The chain has TRBV10-2 and TRBJ2-7; tentatively, D is TRBD2 (5 bases). V lost 8 bases and J 3 bases, leaving 14 bases between the germline ends. The CDR3 consists of 13 residues. Per germline, CDR1 WSHSY and CDR2 SAAADI. This CDR3 reads CASEDRGDYEQYF. As DNA, the CDR3 is TGCGCCAGCGAAGACCGGGGTGACTACGAGCAGTACTTC.

The CDR3 reads CASSLFRGNQPQHF. The DNA of the CDR3 is TGTGCCAGCAGTTTATTTCGGGGAAATCAGCCCCAGCATTTT. The genes are TRBV27 and TRBJ1-5; D is ambiguous. Trimming stripped 1 base from V and 4 bases from J, with 8 bases between. The length of the CDR3 is 14 residues. CDR1 is MNHEY, CDR2 SMNVEV, per germline (reference sequence).

The chain has TRBV9 and TRBJ2-7; 8 bases fit TRBD1. This CDR3 comprises 14 residues. V shed 0 bases, J shed 3 bases, and the junction held 2 bases outside the gene matches. Germline assignment: CDR1 SGDLS and CDR2 YYNGEE. The CDR3 region has the DNA TGTGCCAGCAGCGTAGATGGACAGGGCTACGAGCAGTACTTC. It specifies CASSVDGQGYEQYF.

The chain carries TRBV2 and TRBJ2-3, with D unresolved. V was trimmed by 7 bases and J by 2 bases, leaving 13 bases between them. The CDR3 extends over 14 amino acids. Germline V lookup: CDR1 SNHLY, CDR2 FYNNEI. CDR3 residues: CASKDLSLTDTQYF. DNA of the CDR3: TGTGCCAGCAAAGACTTATCACTCACAGATACGCAGTATTTT.

This chain links TRBV9 with TRBJ2-1; 7 bases align to TRBD2. The V and J ends lost 0 bases and 4 bases, in that order; junction bases with no gene match: 13. Germline V gene data show CDR1 as SGDLS and CDR2 as YYNGEE. The CDR3 has 18 residues. CDR3 nucleotide sequence: TGTGCCAGCAGCGTAGGGGTTAGCGGGCTCTCTCAGTACAATGAGCAGTTCTTC. As protein: CASSVGVSGLSQYNEQFF.

This chain joins TRBV4-1 and TRBJ2-7, with 14 bases identical to TRBD2. V trimming: 1 base; J trimming: 2 bases; junction bases outside the gene matches: 10. The CDR3 runs to 19 residues. Germline V gene data show CDR1 as MGHRA and CDR2 as YSYEKL. The CDR3 DNA follows: TGCGCCAGCAGCCAAGTTGGGGGGACTAGCGGGAGAGGAGCCTACGAGCAGTACTTC. It translates to CASSQVGGTSGRGAYEQYF.

Here the CDR3 reads CASSLYSPSNYGYTF. CDR3 nucleotides: TGTGCCAGCAGCTTATACAGCCCTTCTAACTATGGCTACACCTTC. The V gene is TRBV5-8, the J gene TRBJ1-2; D ambiguous. CDR1 and CDR2 (germline): SGHTS, YDEGEE. This CDR3 has 15 amino acids. V was cut by 2 bases and J by 0 bases, with 11 bases left in between.